What follows are 11 T cell receptor beta chains derived from one specimen sequenced in a study of T cell repertoires in cytomegalovirus infection. Antigens for these TCRs are unknown. TCRdb passed the reads through MiXCR, listing each CDR3 protein once. The sample includes some 920,000 distinct CDR3 sequences, less than 40% of them seen just once. The specimen comprised cultured CD8+ T cells from PBMCs, sampled from culture after CMV antigen stimulation. The receptors were gathered from a human donor in good health (CMV status not recorded). Some clones in this sample may be carry-over from other donors' samples.

In nucleotides, the CDR3 is TGTGCCAGCAGTGAAGATGGACAGGGGATTTTAGGGGAGCAGTTCTTC. This translates into CASSEDGQGILGEQFF. The chain recombines TRBV2 with TRBJ2-1; 9 bases map to TRBD1. The CDR3 is made up of 16 amino acids. The J segment lost 10 bases and the V segment lost 1 base, leaving 11 bases of the junction unmatched. CDR1 is SNHLY and CDR2 is FYNNEI in the germline V gene.

In regard to this clonotype: A junction end diverges from the germline sequence, so it may reflect a read error. V gene TRBV7-6 combines with J gene TRBJ1-1; D ambiguous. Germline CDR1 SGHVS, CDR2 FNYEAQ. The CDR3 has 13 residues. CDR3 bases: TGTGTCAGCAGCTTAGAGTTTTACCCTGAAGCTTTCTTT. Amino acids: CVSSLEFYPEAFF.

This clonotype came up many times. V and J are TRBV7-6 and TRBJ2-1; the match to TRBD2 covers 8 bases. Germline V CDR1 and CDR2: SGHVS, FNYEAQ. This CDR3 is 15 amino acids long. V was pared by 5 bases and J by 4 bases, with 7 bases of the junction left unmatched. CDR3 protein: CASSITSGVYNEQFF. CDR3 nucleotides: TGTGCCAGCAGCATCACTAGCGGCGTGTACAATGAGCAGTTCTTC.

This clonotype was seen a few times. The chain links TRBV6-1 to TRBJ1-2, with a possible D match to TRBD1 (6 bases). The CDR3 loop spans 17 amino acids. Germline V lookup: CDR1 MNHNS, CDR2 SASEGT. Deletions cut 5 bases from V and 6 bases from J, with 25 bases between. Here the CDR3 reads CASSYLNRMQGRDGYTF. The DNA of the CDR3 is TGTGCCAGCAGTTATCTAAACCGAATGCAGGGGAGAGATGGCTACACCTTC.

This clonotype was counted at least ten times. The chain joins TRBV6-1 to TRBJ2-2; 7 bases match TRBD1. Germline V gives CDR1 MNHNS, CDR2 SASEGT. This CDR3 spans 18 amino acids. The J segment lost 5 bases and the V segment lost 6 bases, leaving 18 bases of the junction unmatched. This chain's CDR3 is CASSHAATRDRQTGELFF. Here the CDR3 DNA reads TGTGCCAGCAGCCACGCGGCCACCCGGGACAGACAAACCGGGGAGCTGTTTTTT.

The chain combines TRBV12-5 with TRBJ1-3, with D unresolved. Germline-derived CDR1 and CDR2 are LGHNT and FRNRAP. V lost 3 bases and J 0 bases, leaving 3 bases between the germline ends. The CDR3 spans 13 residues. The CDR3 DNA reads as TGTGCTAGTGGTTTTCCCTCTGGAAACACCATATATTTT. Translated, it gives CASGFPSGNTIYF.

The chain joins TRBV29-1 to TRBJ1-1, with D unclear. Germline CDR1 SQVTM, CDR2 ANQGSEA. V lost 4 bases and J lost 0, with 9 bases in between. The CDR3 has 13 residues. DNA of the CDR3: TGCAGCGTTGGACTGAACTTGAACACTGAAGCTTTCTTT. Translating gives CSVGLNLNTEAFF. Complete variable domain (other parts from reference TRBV29-1 and TRBJ1-1): SAVISQKPSRDICQRGTSLTIQCQVDSQVTMMFWYRQQPGQSLTLIATANQGSEATYESGFVIDKFPISRPNLTFSTLTVSNMSPEDSSIYLCSVGLNLNTEAFFGQGTRLTVV.

This clonotype was observed a handful of times. The chain employs TRBV6-1 and TRBJ2-7; TRBD1 aligns across 9 bases. Germline lookup yields CDR1 MNHNS and CDR2 SASEGT. The J segment lost 3 bases and the V segment lost 2 bases, leaving 8 bases of the junction unmatched. This CDR3 region has 16 residues. CDR3 amino acids: CASSEPRGTGHYEQYF. DNA for the CDR3: TGTGCCAGCAGTGAACCACGGGGGACAGGGCACTACGAGCAGTACTTC.

This clonotype was counted between two and nine times. The chain is built from TRBV27 and TRBJ2-1; D ambiguous. Trimming left V 2 bases short and J 2 bases short, with 19 bases between. The germline gives CDR1 MNHEY, CDR2 SMNVEV (reference sequence). This CDR3 is 18 amino acids long. CDR3 amino acids: CASSLPPRQLTTYNEQFF. The CDR3 DNA reads TGTGCCAGCAGTTTACCCCCAAGACAACTAACTACCTACAATGAGCAGTTCTTC.

This clonotype has only a few counts. The rearrangement links TRBV2 to TRBJ2-1; D is undetermined. Trimming left V 4 bases short and J 5 bases short, with 9 bases between. Germline assignment: CDR1 SNHLY and CDR2 FYNNEI. This CDR3 is built from 13 residues. CDR3 region: CASSAAANNEQFF. DNA of the CDR3: TGTGCCAGCAGTGCTGCGGCCAACAATGAGCAGTTCTTC.

This chain links TRBV6-6 with TRBJ2-1; 9 nucleotides align to TRBD2. The CDR3 length is 16 residues. With 2 bases clipped from V and 2 bases from J, the junction kept 4 bases outside the gene matches. Looked up from germline, CDR1 is MNHNY and CDR2 is SVGAGI (reference sequence). The CDR3 DNA sequence: TGTGCCAGCAGTTACACTGGGACTAGCCCCTACAATGAGCAGTTCTTC. It encodes CASSYTGTSPYNEQFF.